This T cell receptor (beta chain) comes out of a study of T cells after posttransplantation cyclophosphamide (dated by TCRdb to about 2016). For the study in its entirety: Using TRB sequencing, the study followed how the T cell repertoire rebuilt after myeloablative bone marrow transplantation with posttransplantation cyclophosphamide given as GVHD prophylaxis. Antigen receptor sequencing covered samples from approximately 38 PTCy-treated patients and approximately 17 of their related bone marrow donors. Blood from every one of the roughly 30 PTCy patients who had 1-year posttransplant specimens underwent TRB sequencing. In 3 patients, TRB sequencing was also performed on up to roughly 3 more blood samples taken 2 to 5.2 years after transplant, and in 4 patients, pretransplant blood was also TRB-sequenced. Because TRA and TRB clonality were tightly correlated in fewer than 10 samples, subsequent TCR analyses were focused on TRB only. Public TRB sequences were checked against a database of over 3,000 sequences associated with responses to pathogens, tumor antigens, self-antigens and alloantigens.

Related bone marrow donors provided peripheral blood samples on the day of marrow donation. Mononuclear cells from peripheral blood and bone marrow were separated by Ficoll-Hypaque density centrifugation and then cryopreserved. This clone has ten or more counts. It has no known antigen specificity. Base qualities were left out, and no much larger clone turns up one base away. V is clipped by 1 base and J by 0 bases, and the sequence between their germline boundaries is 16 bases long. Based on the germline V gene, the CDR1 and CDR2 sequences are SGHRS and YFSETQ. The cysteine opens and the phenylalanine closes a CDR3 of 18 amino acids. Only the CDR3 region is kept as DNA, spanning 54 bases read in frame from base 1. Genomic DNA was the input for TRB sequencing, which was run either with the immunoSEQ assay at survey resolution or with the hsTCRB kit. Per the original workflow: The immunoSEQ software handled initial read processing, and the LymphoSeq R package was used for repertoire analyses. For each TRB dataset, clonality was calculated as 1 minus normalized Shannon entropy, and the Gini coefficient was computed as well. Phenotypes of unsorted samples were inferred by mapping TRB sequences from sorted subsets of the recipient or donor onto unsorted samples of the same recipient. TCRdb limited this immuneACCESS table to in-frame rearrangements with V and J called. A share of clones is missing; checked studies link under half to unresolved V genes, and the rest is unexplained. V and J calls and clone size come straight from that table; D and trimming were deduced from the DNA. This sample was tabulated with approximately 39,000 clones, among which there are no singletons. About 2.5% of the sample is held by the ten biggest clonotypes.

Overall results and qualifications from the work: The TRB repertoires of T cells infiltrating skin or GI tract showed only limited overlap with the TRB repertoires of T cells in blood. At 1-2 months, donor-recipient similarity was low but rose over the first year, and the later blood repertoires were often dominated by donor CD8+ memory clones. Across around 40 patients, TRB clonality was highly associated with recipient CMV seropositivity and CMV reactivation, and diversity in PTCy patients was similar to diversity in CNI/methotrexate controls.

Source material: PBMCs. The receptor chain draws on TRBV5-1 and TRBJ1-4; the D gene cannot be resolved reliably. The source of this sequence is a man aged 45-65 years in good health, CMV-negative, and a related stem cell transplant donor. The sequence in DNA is TGCGCCAGCAGCTTGCAATCCCCTCGGGGTGCAACTAATGAAAAACTGTTTTTT. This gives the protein CASSLQSPRGATNEKLFF. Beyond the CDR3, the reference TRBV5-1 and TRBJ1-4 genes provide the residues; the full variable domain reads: KAGVTQTPRYLIKTRGQQVTLSCSPISGHRSVSWYQQTPGQGLQFLFEYFSETQRNKGNFPGRFSGRQFSNSRSEMNVSTLELGDSALYLCASSLQSPRGATNEKLFFGSGTQLSVL.